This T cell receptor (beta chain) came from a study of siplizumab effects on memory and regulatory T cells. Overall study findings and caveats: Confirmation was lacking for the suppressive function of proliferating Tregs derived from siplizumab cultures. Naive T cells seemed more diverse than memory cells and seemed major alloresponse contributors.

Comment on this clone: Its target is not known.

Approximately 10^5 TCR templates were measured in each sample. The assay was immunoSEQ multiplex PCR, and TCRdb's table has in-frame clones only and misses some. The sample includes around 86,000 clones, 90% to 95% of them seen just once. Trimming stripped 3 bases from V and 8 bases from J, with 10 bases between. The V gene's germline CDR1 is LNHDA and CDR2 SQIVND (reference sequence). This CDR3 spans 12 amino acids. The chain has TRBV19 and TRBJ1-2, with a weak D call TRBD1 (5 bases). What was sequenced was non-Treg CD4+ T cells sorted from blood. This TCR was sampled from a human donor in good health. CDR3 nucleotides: TGTGCCAGTAGTATCCCAGGGTCGGGCTACACCTTC. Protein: CASSIPGSGYTF.